Listed below are T cell receptor beta chains from one sample, sequenced in a study of cytomegalovirus exposure and HLA in healthy donors. Produced via immunoSEQ multiplex PCR; TCRdb's table is partial and in-frame only. In the table there are some 110,000 clones, over 70% of which are singletons. Material: PBMCs. These receptors originate from a middle-aged woman in good health and CMV-seropositive. Each CDR3 is given with its conserved first and last residue. A D gene is named only where the DNA matches it firmly. Clone size is stated in some rows and not others, as once, few, many or a class when expanded.

clone size: few; D gene: -; CDR3 length: 13; V gene: TRBV7-9; J gene: TRBJ2-2; CDR3 DNA: TGTGCCAGCAGCTTCAGGGTTGGCGGGGAGCTGTTTTTT; CDR3 protein: CASSFRVGGELFF
clone size: -; D gene: -; CDR3 length: 13; V gene: TRBV28; J gene: TRBJ1-1; CDR3 DNA: TGTGCCAGCAGTTTATGGAGGAGGACTGAAGCTTTCTTT; CDR3 protein: CASSLWRRTEAFF
clone size: -; D gene: TRBD2; CDR3 length: 16; V gene: TRBV7-3; J gene: TRBJ2-3; CDR3 DNA: TGTGCCAGCAGGAAAGGACCGGGACTAGCGGCAGATACGCAGTATTTT; CDR3 protein: CASRKGPGLAADTQYF
clone size: -; D gene: -; CDR3 length: 15; V gene: TRBV15; J gene: TRBJ2-1; CDR3 DNA: TGTGCCACCAGCAGAGATGGCCAACCCTACAATGAGCAGTTCTTC; CDR3 protein: CATSRDGQPYNEQFF
clone size: -; D gene: TRBD1; CDR3 length: 13; V gene: TRBV12-5; J gene: TRBJ1-1; CDR3 DNA: TGTGCTAGTGGTCTCCAGGGGGGCACTGAAGCTTTCTTT; CDR3 protein: CASGLQGGTEAFF
clone size: -; D gene: TRBD2; CDR3 length: 14; V gene: TRBV28; J gene: TRBJ2-2; CDR3 DNA: TGTGCCAGCAGTCTAGCGGGAGGAGGGGGGGAGCTGTTTTTT; CDR3 protein: CASSLAGGGGELFF
clone size: few; D gene: TRBD1; CDR3 length: 14; V gene: TRBV5-1; J gene: TRBJ1-2; CDR3 DNA: TGCGCCAGCAGCTTGGGGACAGGGATCTATGGCTACACCTTC; CDR3 protein: CASSLGTGIYGYTF
clone size: -; D gene: TRBD1; CDR3 length: 14; V gene: TRBV2; J gene: TRBJ2-7; CDR3 DNA: TGTGCCAGCAGGCAGGGACAGGAAACCTACGAGCAGTACTTC; CDR3 protein: CASRQGQETYEQYF
clone size: few; D gene: -; CDR3 length: 16; V gene: TRBV6-5; J gene: TRBJ1-1; CDR3 DNA: TGTGCCAGCAGTTACCTGGGGGCTAGGATGAACACTGAAGCTTTCTTT; CDR3 protein: CASSYLGARMNTEAFF
clone size: -; D gene: -; CDR3 length: 13; V gene: TRBV6-5; J gene: TRBJ2-1; CDR3 DNA: TGTGCCAGCACAGAGGGGACTTACAATGAGCAGTTCTTC; CDR3 protein: CASTEGTYNEQFF
clone size: -; D gene: -; CDR3 length: 17; V gene: TRBV9; J gene: TRBJ1-3; CDR3 DNA: TGTGCCAGCAGCCCCCTAGCCGGGCCCCTCTCTAGGAACACCATATATTTT; CDR3 protein: CASSPLAGPLSRNTIYF
clone size: once; D gene: -; CDR3 length: 12; V gene: TRBV7-9; J gene: TRBJ1-2; CDR3 DNA: TGTGCCAGCAGCTTAGTAGGGACAACCTTCACCTTC; CDR3 protein: CASSLVGTTFTF
clone size: -; D gene: TRBD2; CDR3 length: 18; V gene: TRBV25-1; J gene: TRBJ2-2; CDR3 DNA: TGTGCCAGCAGTGAACTCCTAGCGGGGGAAATGAACACCGGGGAGCTGTTTTTT; CDR3 protein: CASSELLAGEMNTGELFF
clone size: -; D gene: TRBD1; CDR3 length: 17; V gene: TRBV5-1; J gene: TRBJ1-1; CDR3 DNA: TGCGCCAGCAGCTTGGTTCGGGACAGGGGGCAGGACACTGAAGCTTTCTTT; CDR3 protein: CASSLVRDRGQDTEAFF
clone size: -; D gene: TRBD1; CDR3 length: 17; V gene: TRBV7-8; J gene: TRBJ2-1; CDR3 DNA: TGTGCCAGCAGCTTAACCATCGGGACAGCTTTCTACAATGAGCAGTTCTTC; CDR3 protein: CASSLTIGTAFYNEQFF
clone size: -; D gene: TRBD2; CDR3 length: 14; V gene: TRBV7-2; J gene: TRBJ2-5; CDR3 DNA: TGTGCCAGCAGCTCTCGGGAGGGCCGGGAGACCCAGTACTTC; CDR3 protein: CASSSREGRETQYF
clone size: -; D gene: TRBD2; CDR3 length: 16; V gene: TRBV5-1; J gene: TRBJ2-5; CDR3 DNA: TGCGCCAGCAGCTTGGCCCTAGCGGGGAGTCAAGAGACCCAGTACTTC; CDR3 protein: CASSLALAGSQETQYF
clone size: -; D gene: TRBD2; CDR3 length: 15; V gene: TRBV5-1; J gene: TRBJ2-3; CDR3 DNA: TGCGCCAGCAGCTTGGGCCTAGCGGGAGCAGATACGCAGTATTTT; CDR3 protein: CASSLGLAGADTQYF
clone size: -; D gene: -; CDR3 length: 15; V gene: TRBV7-2; J gene: TRBJ2-7; CDR3 DNA: TGTGCCAGCAGCTTAGTCCCCGGGAGCTCCTACGAGCAGTACTTC; CDR3 protein: CASSLVPGSSYEQYF
clone size: -; D gene: TRBD1; CDR3 length: 15; V gene: TRBV7-9; J gene: TRBJ2-7; CDR3 DNA: TGTGCCAGCAGCTTACAACAGGACAGGAATTACGAGCAGTACTTC; CDR3 protein: CASSLQQDRNYEQYF
clone size: few; D gene: TRBD2; CDR3 length: 14; V gene: TRBV6-5; J gene: TRBJ2-1; CDR3 DNA: TGTGCCAGCAGTCGTAGCGGGAGTAACAATGAGCAGTTCTTC; CDR3 protein: CASSRSGSNNEQFF